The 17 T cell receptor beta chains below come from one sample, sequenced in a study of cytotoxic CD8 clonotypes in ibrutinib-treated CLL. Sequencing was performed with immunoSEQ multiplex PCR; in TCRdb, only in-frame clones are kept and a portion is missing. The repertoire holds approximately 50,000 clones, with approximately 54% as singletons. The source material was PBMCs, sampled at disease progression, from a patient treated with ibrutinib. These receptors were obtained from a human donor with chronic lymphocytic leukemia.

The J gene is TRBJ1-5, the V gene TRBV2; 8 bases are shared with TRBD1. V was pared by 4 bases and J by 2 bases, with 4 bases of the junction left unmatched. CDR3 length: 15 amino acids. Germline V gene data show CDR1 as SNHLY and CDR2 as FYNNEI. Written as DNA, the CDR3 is TGTGCCAGCAGTGTCGAACAGGGGGGCAATCAGCCCCAGCATTTT. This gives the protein CASSVEQGGNQPQHF.

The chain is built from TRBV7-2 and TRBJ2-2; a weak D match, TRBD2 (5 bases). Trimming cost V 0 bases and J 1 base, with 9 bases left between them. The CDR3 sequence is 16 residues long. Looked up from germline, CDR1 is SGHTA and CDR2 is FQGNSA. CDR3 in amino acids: CASSLAVAGNTGELFF. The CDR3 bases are TGTGCCAGCAGCTTAGCTGTGGCGGGGAACACCGGGGAGCTGTTTTTT.

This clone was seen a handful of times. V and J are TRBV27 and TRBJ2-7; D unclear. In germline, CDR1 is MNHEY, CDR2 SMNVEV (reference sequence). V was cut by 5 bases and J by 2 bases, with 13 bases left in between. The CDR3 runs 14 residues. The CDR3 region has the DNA TGTGCCAGCAGTCCGGTCCACACGACCTACGAGCAGTACTTC. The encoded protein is CASSPVHTTYEQYF.

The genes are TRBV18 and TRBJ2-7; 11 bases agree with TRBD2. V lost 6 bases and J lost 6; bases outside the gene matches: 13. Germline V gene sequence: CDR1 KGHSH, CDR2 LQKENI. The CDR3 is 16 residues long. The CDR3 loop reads CASSQPTSGRPLEQYF. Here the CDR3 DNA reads TGTGCCAGCTCGCAGCCCACTAGCGGGAGACCTCTCGAGCAGTACTTC.

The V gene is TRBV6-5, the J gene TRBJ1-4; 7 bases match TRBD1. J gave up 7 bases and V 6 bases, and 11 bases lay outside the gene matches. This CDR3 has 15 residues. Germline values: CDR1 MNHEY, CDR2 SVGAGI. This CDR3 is CASSPGQAGSEKLFF. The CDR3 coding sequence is TGTGCCAGCAGCCCAGGACAGGCGGGGAGTGAAAAACTGTTTTTT.

The CDR3: CASSQGQGGYNEQFF. Here the CDR3 DNA reads TGTGCCAGCAGCCAAGGACAGGGGGGGTACAATGAGCAGTTCTTC. The rearrangement uses TRBV7-3 and TRBJ2-1, with 10 positions matching TRBD1. In germline, CDR1 is SGHTA, CDR2 FQGTGA. There are 15 residues in the CDR3. J lost 4 bases, V lost 5 bases, and 5 bases had no gene match.

CDR3 in amino acids: CAEGAGETQYF. CDR3 nucleotide sequence: TGTGCCGAAGGAGCTGGAGAGACCCAGTACTTC. V gene TRBV11-2 combines with J gene TRBJ2-5, with D hard to call. The CDR3 extends over 11 amino acids. Germline-derived CDR1 and CDR2 are SGHAT and FQNNGV. V lost 11 bases and J lost 4, with 11 bases in between.

CDR3 loop: CASSYGFGPKETQYF. The CDR3 DNA follows: TGTGCCAGCAGTTACGGGTTTGGGCCCAAAGAGACCCAGTACTTC. This chain connects TRBV6-5 to TRBJ2-5; unclear D gene. This CDR3 contains 15 residues. Germline CDR1 MNHEY, CDR2 SVGAGI. V lost 2 bases and J 3 bases, leaving 13 bases between the germline ends.

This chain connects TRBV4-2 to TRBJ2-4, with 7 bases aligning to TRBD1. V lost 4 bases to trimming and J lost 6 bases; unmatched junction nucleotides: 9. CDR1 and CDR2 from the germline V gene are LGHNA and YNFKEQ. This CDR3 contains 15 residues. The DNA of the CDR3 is TGTGCCAGCAGCCTTCCTTTGACAGGGACAAACATTCAGTACTTC. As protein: CASSLPLTGTNIQYF.

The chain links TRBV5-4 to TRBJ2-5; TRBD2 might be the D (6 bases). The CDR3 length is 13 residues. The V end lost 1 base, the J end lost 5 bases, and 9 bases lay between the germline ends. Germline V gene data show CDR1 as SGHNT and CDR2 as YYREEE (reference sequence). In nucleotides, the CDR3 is TGTGCCAGCAGCTTGTCAGGAGGGGAGACCCAGTACTTC. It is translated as CASSLSGGETQYF.

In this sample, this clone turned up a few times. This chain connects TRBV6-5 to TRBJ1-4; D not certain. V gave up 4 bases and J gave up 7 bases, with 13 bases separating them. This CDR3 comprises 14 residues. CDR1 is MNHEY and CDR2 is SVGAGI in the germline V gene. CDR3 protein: CASSSLISPEKLFF. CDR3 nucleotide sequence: TGTGCCAGCAGTTCCCTCATATCCCCTGAAAAACTGTTTTTT.

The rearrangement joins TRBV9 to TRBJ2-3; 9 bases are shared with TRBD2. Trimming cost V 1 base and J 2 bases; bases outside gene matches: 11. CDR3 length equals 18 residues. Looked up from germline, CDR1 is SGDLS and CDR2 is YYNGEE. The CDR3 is CASSVPSGKGTITDTQYF. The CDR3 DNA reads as TGTGCCAGCAGCGTACCTAGCGGGAAGGGTACGATCACAGATACGCAGTATTTT.

DNA for the CDR3: TGTGCCAGTCGACAGTCCTACGAGCAGTACTTC. Translation gives CASRQSYEQYF. This chain uses TRBV2 with TRBJ2-7; a weak D match, TRBD1 (5 bases). The germline gives CDR1 SNHLY, CDR2 FYNNEI. Trimming took 9 bases from V and 1 from J, leaving 7 bases between them. The CDR3 runs to 11 residues.

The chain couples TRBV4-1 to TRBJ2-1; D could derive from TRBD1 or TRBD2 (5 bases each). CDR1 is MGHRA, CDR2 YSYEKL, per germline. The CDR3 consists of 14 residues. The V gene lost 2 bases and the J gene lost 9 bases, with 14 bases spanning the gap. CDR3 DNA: TGCGCCAGCAGCCAAATTGGGGGTAGGAGTGAGCAGTTCTTC. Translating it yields CASSQIGGRSEQFF.

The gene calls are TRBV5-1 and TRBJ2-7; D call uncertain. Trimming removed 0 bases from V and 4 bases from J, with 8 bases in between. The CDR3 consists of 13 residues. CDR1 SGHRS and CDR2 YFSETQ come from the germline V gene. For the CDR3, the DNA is TGCGCCAGCAGCTTGGCCATAGAATACGAGCAGTACTTC. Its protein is CASSLAIEYEQYF.

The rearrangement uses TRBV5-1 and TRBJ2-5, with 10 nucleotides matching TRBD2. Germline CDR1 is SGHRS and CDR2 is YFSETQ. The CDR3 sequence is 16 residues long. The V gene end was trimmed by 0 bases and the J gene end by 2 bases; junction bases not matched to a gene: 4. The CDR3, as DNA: TGCGCCAGCAGCTTGGGACTAGCGGGCATTCAAGAGACCCAGTACTTC. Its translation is CASSLGLAGIQETQYF.

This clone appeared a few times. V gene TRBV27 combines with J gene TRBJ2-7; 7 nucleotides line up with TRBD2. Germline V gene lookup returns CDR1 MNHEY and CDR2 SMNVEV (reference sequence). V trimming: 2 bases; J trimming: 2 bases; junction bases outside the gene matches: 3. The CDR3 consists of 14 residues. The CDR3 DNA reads TGTGCCAGCAGTTTAGCGGGAGAAGCCTACGAGCAGTACTTC. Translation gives CASSLAGEAYEQYF.